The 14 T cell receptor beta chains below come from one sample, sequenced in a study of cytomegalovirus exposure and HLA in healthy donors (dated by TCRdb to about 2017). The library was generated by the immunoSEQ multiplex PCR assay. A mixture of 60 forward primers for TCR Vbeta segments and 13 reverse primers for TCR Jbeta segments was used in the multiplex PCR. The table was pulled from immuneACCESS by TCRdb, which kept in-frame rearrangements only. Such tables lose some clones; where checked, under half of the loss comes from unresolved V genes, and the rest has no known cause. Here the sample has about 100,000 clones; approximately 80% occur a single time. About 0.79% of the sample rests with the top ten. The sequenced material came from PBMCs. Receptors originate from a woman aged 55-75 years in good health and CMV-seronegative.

The CDR3 DNA is TGTGCCAGCAGCCCAAGGACAGGGAACACTGAAGCTTTCTTT. Translating it yields CASSPRTGNTEAFF. V usage is TRBV7-8 and J usage is TRBJ1-1, with TRBD1 identical over 7 bases. The CDR3 has 14 amino acids. V lost 5 bases and J lost 1; bases outside the gene matches: 4. The germline CDR1 and CDR2 sequences are SGHVS and FQNEAQ.

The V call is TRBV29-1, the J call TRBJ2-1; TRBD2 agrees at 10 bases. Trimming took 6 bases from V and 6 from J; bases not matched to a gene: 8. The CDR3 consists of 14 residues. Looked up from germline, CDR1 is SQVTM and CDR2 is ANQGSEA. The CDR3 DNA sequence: TGCAGCGTGTTCCGACTAGCGGGTACCAATGAGCAGTTCTTC. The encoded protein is CSVFRLAGTNEQFF.

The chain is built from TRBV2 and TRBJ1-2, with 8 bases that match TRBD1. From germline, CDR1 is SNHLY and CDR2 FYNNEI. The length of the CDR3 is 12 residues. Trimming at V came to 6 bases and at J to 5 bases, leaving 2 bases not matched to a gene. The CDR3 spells CASRDREYGYTF. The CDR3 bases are TGTGCCAGCAGGGACAGGGAATATGGCTACACCTTC.

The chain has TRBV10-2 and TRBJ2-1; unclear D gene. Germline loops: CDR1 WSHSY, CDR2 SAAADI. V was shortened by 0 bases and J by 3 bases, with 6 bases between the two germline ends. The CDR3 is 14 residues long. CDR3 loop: CASSESALYNEQFF. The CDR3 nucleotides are TGCGCCAGCAGTGAGTCGGCCCTCTACAATGAGCAGTTCTTC.

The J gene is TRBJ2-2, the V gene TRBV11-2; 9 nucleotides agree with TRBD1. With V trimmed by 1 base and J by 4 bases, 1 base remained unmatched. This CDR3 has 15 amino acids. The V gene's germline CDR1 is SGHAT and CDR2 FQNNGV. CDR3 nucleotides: TGTGCCAGCAGCTTAGTACAGGGGGCCACCGGGGAGCTGTTTTTT. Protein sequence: CASSLVQGATGELFF. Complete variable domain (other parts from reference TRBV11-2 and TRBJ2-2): EAGVAQSPRYKIIEKRQSVAFWCNPISGHATLYWYQQILGQGPKLLIQFQNNGVVDDSQLPKDRFSAERLKGVDSTLKIQPAKLEDSAVYLCASSLVQGATGELFFGEGSRLTVL.

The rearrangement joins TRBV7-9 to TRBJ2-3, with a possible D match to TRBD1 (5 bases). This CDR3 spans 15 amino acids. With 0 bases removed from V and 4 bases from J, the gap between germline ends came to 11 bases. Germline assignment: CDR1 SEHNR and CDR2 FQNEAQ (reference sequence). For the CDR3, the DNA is TGTGCCAGCAGCTTAGCAGGGGCTTGGGCAGATACGCAGTATTTT. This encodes CASSLAGAWADTQYF.

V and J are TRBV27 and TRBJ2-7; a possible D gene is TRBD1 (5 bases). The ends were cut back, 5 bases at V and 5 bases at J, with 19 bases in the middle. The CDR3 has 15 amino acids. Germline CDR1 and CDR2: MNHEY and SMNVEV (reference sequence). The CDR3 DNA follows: TGTGCCAGCAGTACATCCCCGCCAGGGCGGCACGAGCAGTACTTC. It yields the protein CASSTSPPGRHEQYF.

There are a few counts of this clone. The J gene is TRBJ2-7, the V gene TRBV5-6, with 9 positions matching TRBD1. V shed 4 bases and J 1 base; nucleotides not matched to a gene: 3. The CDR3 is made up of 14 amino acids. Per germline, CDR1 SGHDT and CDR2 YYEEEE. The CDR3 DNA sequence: TGTGCCAGCAGCCCGGACAGGGGTTCCTACGAGCAGTACTTC. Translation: CASSPDRGSYEQYF. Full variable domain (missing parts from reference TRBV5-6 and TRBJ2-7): DAGVTQSPTHLIKTRGQQVTLRCSPKSGHDTVSWYQQALGQGPQFIFQYYEEEERQRGNFPDRFSGHQFPNYSSELNVNALLLGDSALYLCASSPDRGSYEQYFGPGTRLTVT.

The DNA of the CDR3 is TGTGCCAGCAGGAGGAGCGGGAGGTCGGGGGATGAGCAGTTCTTC. Protein sequence: CASRRSGRSGDEQFF. The chain links TRBV6-4 to TRBJ2-1; 9 bases are a match to TRBD2. The V gene end was trimmed by 6 bases and the J gene end by 8 bases; junction bases not matched to a gene: 11. The CDR3 is 15 residues long. Per germline, CDR1 MRHNA and CDR2 SNTAGT.

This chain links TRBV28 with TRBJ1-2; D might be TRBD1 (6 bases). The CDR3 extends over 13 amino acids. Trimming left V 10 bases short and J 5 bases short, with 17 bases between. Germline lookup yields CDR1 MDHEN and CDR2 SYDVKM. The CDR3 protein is CATTTGGQYGYTF. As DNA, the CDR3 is TGTGCCACAACAACGGGGGGCCAATATGGCTACACCTTC.

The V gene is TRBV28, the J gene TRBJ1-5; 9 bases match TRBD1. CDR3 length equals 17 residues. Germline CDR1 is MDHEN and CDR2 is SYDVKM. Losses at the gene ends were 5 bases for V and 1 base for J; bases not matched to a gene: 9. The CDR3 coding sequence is TGTGCCAGCAGTCACCTACAGGGGGCCGGGAGCAATCAGCCCCAGCATTTT. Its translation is CASSHLQGAGSNQPQHF.

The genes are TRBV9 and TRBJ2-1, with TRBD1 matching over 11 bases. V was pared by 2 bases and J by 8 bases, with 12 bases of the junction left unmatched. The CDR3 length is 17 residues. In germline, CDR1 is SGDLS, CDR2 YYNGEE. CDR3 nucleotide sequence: TGTGCCAGCAGCGTTACGGTCGGACAGGGGGCAGTGGATGAGCAGTTCTTC. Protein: CASSVTVGQGAVDEQFF.

The chain's CDR3 is CASTYFGTGYTEAFF. The CDR3 DNA reads TGTGCCAGCACCTACTTTGGGACAGGGTATACTGAAGCTTTCTTT. This rearrangement joins TRBV2 to TRBJ1-1, with TRBD1 matching 9 bases. The CDR3 runs to 15 residues. V lost 7 bases and J lost 5; bases outside the gene matches: 11. CDR1 is SNHLY, CDR2 FYNNEI, per germline.

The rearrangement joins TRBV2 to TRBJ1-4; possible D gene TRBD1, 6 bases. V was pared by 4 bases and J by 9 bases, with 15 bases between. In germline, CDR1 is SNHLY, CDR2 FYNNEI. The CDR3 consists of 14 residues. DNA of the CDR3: TGTGCCAGCAGTGGCCGGGACACTCTCAAAAAACTGTTTTTT. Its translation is CASSGRDTLKKLFF.